This paragraph covers one TCR beta chain sequence. Its antigen is not yet known. No base-level quality is on record; no much larger clone is a single base apart. The sample belongs to a study of blood T cell repertoires in COVID-19 (dated by TCRdb to 2018 to 2020). Concerning the study at large: Samples covering the acute and convalescent phases of COVID-19 were provided by collaborators in the United States, Italy and Spain. The material from the prospective study consisted of cDNA or gDNA derived from T cells, B-cell-depleted T cells, or PBMCs. The dataset comprised deeply sampled blood TCRbeta repertoires from subjects exposed to, actively infected with, or recovered from COVID-19. The repertoires were released in a freely available public database intended as a resource for research on the immune response to SARS-CoV-2. Samples were obtained from the ongoing ImmuneRACE study (first 160 participants) and from 1,000 to 1,500 subjects provided by 6 global collaborators. Sample metadata almost always included a de-identified subject ID, COVID-19 status, age in years and sex. Where available, HLA class I and class II types were taken from metadata supplied by the sample provider and were not determined by assay-based typing. Broad study findings and their caveats: The amount of clinical and demographic metadata varied by source and participant and was provided uncurated.

CDR1 MNHEY and CDR2 SVGAGI were looked up in the germline V gene. V gives up 6 bases and J gives up 6 bases, and the segment between their germline ends measures 12 bases. The CDR3 starts with the cysteine, ends with the phenylalanine, and has 13 residues. The kept DNA is CDR3 alone, 39 bases in frame from the first base. The immunoSEQ Assay, a bias-controlled multiplex PCR, was used to amplify TCRbeta CDR3 regions from genomic DNA. The authors' pipeline ran thus. Nucleated cell counts per sample were estimated from amplification of reference gene primers within the assay. To quantify the absolute abundance of each unique TCRbeta CDR3 rearrangement, sequence reads were collapsed and filtered. For each sample, productive Simpson clonality was calculated as the square root of Simpson's diversity index across productive rearrangements. As stored in TCRdb, this immuneACCESS dataset retains in-frame rearrangements with V and J assigned. A fraction of the clones does not appear; measured against another copy, unresolved V genes explain less than half of the discrepancy, and the remainder lacks a known reason. The DNA gave D and trimming, while V, J and clone size come from that table. For this sample there are 40,000 or so clones; roughly 73% appear just once. The ten largest make up 28% of the sample.

Each collaborating institution followed its own protocols to collect whole blood in K2EDTA tubes. For TCRbeta analysis, collaborators shipped samples as frozen whole blood, isolated PBMCs, or DNA extracted from either of those sample types. The sequence links TRBV6-5 to TRBJ2-1, with TRBD2 perhaps the D gene, on 6 matching bases. The sequence was obtained from a woman aged 70-85 years with acute or convalescent COVID-19. Sequencing was carried out using peripheral blood. The CDR3 loop reads CASSRERANEQFF. At the DNA level, the sequence is TGTGCCAGCAGCCGAGAGCGGGCCAATGAGCAGTTCTTC.